This T cell receptor (beta chain) is drawn from a study of shared clonotypes between healthy human individuals. Study-wide background: Sampling drew on donors who were two women and a few men aged 18 to 49. Three plates each covered CD4 naive and memory; CD8 naive two, CD8 memory one.

Method: immunoSEQ multiplex PCR; TCRdb's copy keeps in-frame clones and lacks some. There are under 750,000 clones in the sample; roughly 72% occur only once, and more than 1.5% lies in the top ten. V was cut by 6 bases and J by 2 bases, with 10 bases left in between. This CDR3 comprises 13 residues. In germline, CDR1 is SNHLY, CDR2 FYNNEI. The sequence came from a woman in her twenties or thirties in good health. The specimen was memory CD4+ T cells sorted from blood. The subset here: CD45RA-negative fraction. The V and J genes are TRBV2 and TRBJ2-5; no definite D call. The CDR3 DNA follows: TGTGCCAGCAGCCCCCAGTTGCAAGAGACCCAGTACTTC. It encodes CASSPQLQETQYF. Full variable domain (outside the CDR3, taken from reference TRBV2 and TRBJ2-5): EPEVTQTPSHQVTQMGQEVILRCVPISNHLYFYWYRQILGQKVEFLVSFYNNEISEKSEIFDDQFSVERPDGSNFTLKIRSTKLEDSAMYFCASSPQLQETQYFGPGTRLLVL.